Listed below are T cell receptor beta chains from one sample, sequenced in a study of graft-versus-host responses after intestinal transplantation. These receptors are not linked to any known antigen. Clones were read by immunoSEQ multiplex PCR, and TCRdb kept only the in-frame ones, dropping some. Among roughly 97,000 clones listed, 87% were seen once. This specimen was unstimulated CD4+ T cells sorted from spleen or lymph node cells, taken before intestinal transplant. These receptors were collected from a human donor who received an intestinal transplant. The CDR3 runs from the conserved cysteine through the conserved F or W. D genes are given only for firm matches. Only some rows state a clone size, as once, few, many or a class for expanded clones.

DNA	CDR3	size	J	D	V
TGCGCCAGCAATGGGGGGAATGGCTACACCTTC	CASNGGNGYTF	NA	TRBJ1-2	NA	TRBV5-1
TGCGCCAGCAGCCACTTACCCCGGGACAGGGAAGGCTACACCTTC	CASSHLPRDREGYTF	NA	TRBJ1-2	TRBD1	TRBV4-1
TGCGCCAGCAGCCGGGACTTCACAGATACGCAGTATTTT	CASSRDFTDTQYF	NA	TRBJ2-3	NA	TRBV5-1
TGCGCCAGCAGCCAAGCTCAGACTAGCGGGGGCTGGAAACAAGAGACCCAGTACTTC	CASSQAQTSGGWKQETQYF	NA	TRBJ2-5	TRBD2	TRBV4-1
TGTGCCAGCAGCCCCGGGACTAGCGGGAGCACAGATACGCAGTATTTT	CASSPGTSGSTDTQYF	NA	TRBJ2-3	TRBD2	TRBV11-2
TGTGCCAGCAGCACGGGACTAGAGGGTCCTCGGAACAATGAGCAGTTCTTC	CASSTGLEGPRNNEQFF	NA	TRBJ2-1	NA	TRBV21-1
TGTGCCAGCTCACCACCGGGACTGAGCTACGAGCAGTACTTC	CASSPPGLSYEQYF	NA	TRBJ2-7	NA	TRBV18
TGTGCCTCCAAGGGAACAGGGGCCGCCATCTACGAGCAGTACTTC	CASKGTGAAIYEQYF	NA	TRBJ2-7	TRBD1	TRBV19
TGTGCCAGCAGCTTGGAAACTAGCGGAGCCGATACGCAGTATTTT	CASSLETSGADTQYF	NA	TRBJ2-3	TRBD2	TRBV5-4
TGTGCCATCAGCCGGGACAGGGAGTCACCCCTCCACTTT	CAISRDRESPLHF	medium-sized	TRBJ1-6	TRBD1	TRBV10-3
TGTGCCAGCAGACAGCAGGGGGCGGGGTATGGCTACACCTTC	CASRQQGAGYGYTF	NA	TRBJ1-2	TRBD1	TRBV6-5
TGCAGCGTTGTAATGGGGAACTATGGCTACACCTTC	CSVVMGNYGYTF	NA	TRBJ1-2	NA	TRBV29-1
TGCGCCAGCAGCCAGGACCCCGCGAGGGTACTGAATGAGCAGTTCTTC	CASSQDPARVLNEQFF	NA	TRBJ2-1	NA	TRBV5-1
TGTGCCAGCAGCGCTAGCGCCACAAACACCGGGGAGCTGTTTTTT	CASSASATNTGELFF	NA	TRBJ2-2	NA	TRBV9
TGTGCCAGCAGCCCTAGTGGACAGGGGGCTTATGGCTACACCTTC	CASSPSGQGAYGYTF	NA	TRBJ1-2	TRBD1	TRBV6-5